Below, 18 T cell receptor beta chains from the same sample are listed, as sequenced in a study of blood T cell repertoires in COVID-19. Clones were sequenced by immunoSEQ multiplex PCR, and TCRdb holds only the in-frame ones, with some missing. The sample consists of about 150,000 clones, 70% to 90% of them appearing once. Sequencing used PBMCs or T cells enriched from blood (not recorded which). The receptors were gathered from a woman in her forties or fifties with acute COVID-19.

The chain uses TRBV6-5 and TRBJ2-1; the D gene is possibly TRBD2 (6 bases). The germline V and J ends were trimmed by 6 bases and 7 bases, with 13 bases remaining between them. The CDR3 consists of 13 residues. In germline, CDR1 is MNHEY, CDR2 SVGAGI. The CDR3 coding sequence is TGTGCCAGCAGCCAAGTTCGGGGGAATGAGCAGTTCTTC. Translation: CASSQVRGNEQFF.

In its sample, this clone was seen a few times. V usage is TRBV28 and J usage is TRBJ1-6, with no clear D. Germline values: CDR1 MDHEN, CDR2 SYDVKM. This CDR3 spans 13 amino acids. Deletions cut 8 bases from V and 5 bases from J, with 10 bases between. The CDR3 bases are TGTGCCAGCGCAAGAGATAATAATTCACCCCTCCACTTT. Protein sequence: CASARDNNSPLHF.

This chain connects TRBV30 to TRBJ2-1; 9 bases fit TRBD2. The CDR3 runs to 13 residues. Germline V gives CDR1 GTSNPN, CDR2 SVGIG (reference sequence). J was trimmed by 3 bases and V by 8 bases; bases with no gene match: 5. The DNA for the CDR3 is TGTGCCGGGCGGGAGGGGGGCTACAATGAGCAGTTCTTC. Amino acid sequence: CAGREGGYNEQFF.

This sequence joins TRBV14 and TRBJ2-3; no clear D. The CDR3 has 13 amino acids. V was trimmed by 2 bases and J by 3 bases, leaving 6 bases between them. The germline gives CDR1 SGHDN, CDR2 FVKESK. The CDR3: CASSQQSTDTQYF. CDR3 nucleotide sequence: TGTGCCAGCAGCCAACAGTCGACAGATACGCAGTATTTT.

This clone was detected once. J is TRBJ2-1 and V is TRBV25-1; TRBD2 matches 11 bases. CDR1 MGHDK and CDR2 SYGVNS come from the germline V gene. The junction had 7 bases not matched to a gene; V was cut back by 1 base and J by 8 bases. The length of the CDR3 is 16 residues. CDR3 sequence reads: CASSESGTSGSDEQFF. As DNA, the CDR3 is TGTGCCAGCAGTGAATCGGGTACTAGCGGGAGCGATGAGCAGTTCTTC.

The chain links TRBV10-3 to TRBJ2-2, with 12 positions matching TRBD2. The CDR3 has 15 residues. V trimming: 6 bases; J trimming: 3 bases; junction bases outside the gene matches: 2. CDR1 and CDR2 (germline): ENHRY, SYGVKD. The CDR3 is CAIRRTSGDTGELFF. For the CDR3, the DNA is TGTGCCATCAGGCGGACTAGCGGGGACACCGGGGAGCTGTTTTTT.

The chain links TRBV12-3 or TRBV12-4 to TRBJ2-7; weak D call: TRBD2 (6 bases). The V end lost 10 bases, the J end lost 2 bases, and 15 bases lay between the germline ends. This CDR3 is built from 13 residues. CDR3 protein: CATGRGPPYEQYF. In DNA, the CDR3 is TGTGCCACCGGGAGAGGGCCCCCCTACGAGCAGTACTTC.

The chain uses TRBV7-2 and TRBJ2-2, with D tentatively TRBD2 (6 bases). Germline assignment: CDR1 SGHTA and CDR2 FQGNSA. Trimming removed 5 bases from V and 4 bases from J, with 20 bases in between. The CDR3 covers 17 residues. CDR3 in amino acids: CASSGDLLKKFTGELFF. CDR3 nucleotide sequence: TGTGCCAGCAGCGGGGACTTACTAAAAAAATTCACCGGGGAGCTGTTTTTT.

As DNA, the CDR3 is TGTGCCAGCCTTCGTGGCCTCCAAGAGACCCAGTACTTC. It codes for CASLRGLQETQYF. V is TRBV7-9 and J is TRBJ2-5, with D unresolved. Germline V lookup: CDR1 SEHNR, CDR2 FQNEAQ (reference sequence). CDR3 size: 13 residues. V was cut by 8 bases and J by 1 base, with 11 bases left in between. Full variable domain (outside the CDR3, taken from reference TRBV7-9 and TRBJ2-5): DTGVSQNPRHKITKRGQNVTFRCDPISEHNRLYWYRQTLGQGPEFLTYFQNEAQLEKSRLLSDRFSAERPKGSFSTLEIQRTEQGDSAMYLCASLRGLQETQYFGPGTRLLVL.

V is TRBV7-2 and J is TRBJ2-7, with D maybe TRBD2 (5 bases). Germline V gives CDR1 SGHTA, CDR2 FQGNSA. The CDR3 spans 15 residues. The V end lost 1 base, the J end lost 3 bases, and 13 bases lay between the germline ends. The CDR3 protein is CASSLVSVGGYEQYF. The CDR3, as DNA: TGTGCCAGCAGCTTAGTGTCAGTAGGAGGCTACGAGCAGTACTTC.

Only one count was recorded for this clone. This chain uses TRBV19 with TRBJ2-5; TRBD2 might be the D (5 bases). Germline CDR1 and CDR2: LNHDA and SQIVND (reference sequence). This CDR3 spans 14 amino acids. The germline V and J ends were trimmed by 5 bases and 1 base, with 11 bases remaining between them. The CDR3 DNA is TGTGCCAGTAGTCCTAGCAGTGCCCAAGAGACCCAGTACTTC. This codes for CASSPSSAQETQYF.

The genes are TRBV3-1 (or the pseudogene TRBV3-2) and TRBJ2-5; 10 bases are a match to TRBD2. CDR1 and CDR2 from the germline V gene are LGHDT and YNNKEL (reference sequence). With V trimmed by 4 bases and J by 4 bases, 12 bases remained unmatched. The CDR3 has 17 residues. The CDR3 DNA is TGTGCCAGCAGCCCCCCCTCTAGCGGGAGTTACCCAGAGACCCAGTACTTC. Translation: CASSPPSSGSYPETQYF.

This clone was recorded once. This chain joins TRBV5-5 and TRBJ1-1; D is ambiguous. This CDR3 comprises 12 residues. Trimming took off 5 bases at V and 3 bases at J, with 8 bases between the two ends. The germline V gene has CDR1 SGHKS and CDR2 YYEKEE (reference sequence). In nucleotides, the CDR3 is TGTGCCAGCAGTTTACGGGACACTGAAGCTTTCTTT. Its protein is CASSLRDTEAFF. The full variable domain, rest sourced from reference TRBV5-5 and TRBJ1-1, is DAGVTQSPTHLIKTRGQQVTLRCSPISGHKSVSWYQQVLGQGPQFIFQYYEKEERGRGNFPDRFSARQFPNYSSELNVNALLLGDSALYLCASSLRDTEAFFGQGTRLTVV.

The gene calls are TRBV5-6 and TRBJ2-1, with TRBD1 as a possible D gene (5 bases). Trimming removed 4 bases at V and 8 bases at J, with 13 bases between. The length of the CDR3 is 13 residues. In germline, CDR1 is SGHDT, CDR2 YYEEEE. CDR3 sequence reads: CASSPGLFDEQFF. CDR3 in DNA: TGTGCCAGCAGCCCAGGGCTGTTCGATGAGCAGTTCTTC.

The V gene is TRBV19, the J gene TRBJ1-1; maybe TRBD1 (5 bases). V was cut by 3 bases and J by 0 bases, with 17 bases left in between. The germline CDR1 and CDR2 sequences are LNHDA and SQIVND (reference sequence). CDR3 length: 17 residues. CDR3 sequence: CASSIGNSGGLNTEAFF. CDR3 in DNA: TGTGCCAGTAGTATCGGGAATAGCGGGGGTTTGAACACTGAAGCTTTCTTT.

The chain couples TRBV6-2 or TRBV6-3 to TRBJ1-5, with TRBD1 as a possible D gene (6 bases). The CDR3 sequence is 16 residues long. The germline V gene encodes CDR1 MNHEY and CDR2 SVGEGT. V was cut by 2 bases and J by 2 bases, with 13 bases left in between. The CDR3 coding sequence is TGTGCCAGCAGTTACACAGGGACACGAGGCAATCAGCCCCAGCATTTT. Protein sequence: CASSYTGTRGNQPQHF.

As concerns this clone: Distinct nucleotide sequences in the sample also encode this CDR3. The genes are TRBV5-1 and TRBJ2-2, with 9 positions matching TRBD2. Germline V gene sequence: CDR1 SGHRS, CDR2 YFSETQ. Losses at the gene ends were 0 bases for V and 4 bases for J; bases not matched to a gene: 4. This CDR3 has 16 amino acids. CDR3 loop: CASSLVAGEGTGELFF. CDR3 DNA sequence: TGCGCCAGCAGCTTGGTAGCGGGAGAGGGCACCGGGGAGCTGTTTTTT.

The chain combines TRBV21-1 with TRBJ2-7; the D call in the table, TRBD1, was not verified against the DNA. TRBV21-1 is tagged as a pseudogene. The CDR3 consists of 15 residues. CDR3: CASLPNGTGFPEQYF. For the CDR3, the DNA is TGTGCCAGTCTACCCAATGGGACAGGTTTTCCCGAGCAGTACTTC.